These T cell receptor beta chains were read from a single sample in a study of blood T cells in healthy people across ages. One entry per CDR3 protein, called by TCRdb with MiXCR from the 5' RACE reads. This table has approximately 760,000 distinct CDR3 sequences, 20% to 25% appearing once. The sample was also reused in another study, on T cells of mothers and their children.

Sequenced material: blood. The receptors come from a boy aged 5-17 years in good health. CDR3s include the opening cysteine and the closing phenylalanine or tryptophan. The D gene is left open where the match is weak. Size is stated for part of the rows, as once, few or many counts, or as a class when the clone is expanded.

clone size | J gene | D gene | V gene | CDR3 protein | CDR3 DNA
NA | TRBJ1-2 | NA | TRBV6-6 | CASFWGGANYGYTF | TGTGCCAGCTTTTGGGGCGGAGCTAACTATGGCTACACCTTC
NA | TRBJ2-5 | NA | TRBV12-3/TRBV12-4 | CASSLGTPGGETQYF | TGTGCCAGCAGTTTAGGCACACCCGGAGGAGAGACCCAGTACTTC
few | TRBJ2-3 | NA | TRBV29-1 | CSAPAGTLHTDTQYF | TGCAGCGCTCCGGCCGGGACCCTGCACACAGATACGCAGTATTTT
NA | TRBJ2-3 | TRBD2 | TRBV24-1 | CATSSGGAIDTQYF | TGTGCCACCTCTAGCGGGGGGGCTATAGATACGCAGTATTTT
few | TRBJ2-2 | NA | TRBV10-3 | CAISELDRGTGELFF | TGTGCCATCAGTGAACTTGACCGGGGCACCGGGGAGCTGTTTTTT
NA | TRBJ2-1 | NA | TRBV9 | CASSVHGYNEQFF | TGTGCCAGCAGCGTTCACGGTTACAATGAGCAGTTCTTC
few | TRBJ2-3 | NA | TRBV6-5 | CASSRGGVRTDTQYF | TGTGCCAGCAGTCGTGGCGGGGTAAGGACAGATACGCAGTATTTT
NA | TRBJ2-5 | NA | TRBV7-6 | CASSSAPAYQETQYF | TGTGCCAGCAGCTCCGCCCCGGCCTACCAAGAGACCCAGTACTTC
NA | TRBJ1-1 | NA | TRBV29-1 | CSVQGMAFF | TGCAGCGTTCAGGGTATGGCTTTCTTT
few | TRBJ1-2 | TRBD1 | TRBV6-6 | CASSYSLDRGNGYTF | TGTGCCAGCAGTTACTCGCTAGACAGGGGGAATGGCTACACCTTC
few | TRBJ2-7 | TRBD2 | TRBV28 | CASSRTSGKAKYEQYF | TGTGCCAGCAGCCGGACTAGCGGGAAGGCAAAGTACGAGCAGTACTTC
NA | TRBJ2-1 | NA | TRBV20-1 | CSASYGLQFF | TGCAGTGCTAGTTATGGGTTGCAGTTCTTC
NA | TRBJ2-7 | NA | TRBV14 | CASSSEEWPYEQYF | TGTGCCAGCAGCTCCGAGGAGTGGCCCTACGAGCAGTACTTC
NA | TRBJ2-7 | NA | TRBV28 | CASRTSGGPPGKSGSFSYEQYF | TGTGCCAGCAGGACCTCAGGGGGTCCCCCCGGTAAGAGCGGGAGTTTCTCCTACGAGCAGTACTTC
NA | TRBJ2-2 | TRBD2 | TRBV5-1 | CASSPPGTSSTGELFF | TGCGCCAGCAGCCCTCCCGGGACTAGCTCCACCGGGGAGCTGTTTTTT
once | TRBJ2-7 | NA | TRBV5-8 | CASSPSRSRGAYEQYF | TGTGCCAGCAGCCCCTCTCGATCCAGGGGAGCCTACGAGCAGTACTTC
NA | TRBJ2-5 | TRBD2 | TRBV5-1 | CASSLYGGRAETQYF | TGCGCCAGCAGCTTATACGGCGGGAGGGCAGAGACCCAGTACTTC
NA | TRBJ2-3 | TRBD2 | TRBV20-1 | CSARDWGLAAAADTQYF | TGCAGTGCTAGAGACTGGGGACTAGCGGCCGCCGCAGATACGCAGTATTTT
few | TRBJ2-2 | NA | TRBV11-2 | CASSLVGRGGTGELFF | TGTGCCAGCAGCTTAGTGGGCAGAGGAGGCACCGGGGAGCTGTTTTTT
NA | TRBJ2-5 | NA | TRBV5-1 | CASSLRTETQYF | TGCGCCAGCAGCTTGAGAACGGAGACCCAGTACTTC
NA | TRBJ2-5 | TRBD2 | TRBV3-1 | CASSPLAGGPLLEQYF | TGTGCCAGCAGCCCCCTAGCGGGAGGGCCGTTATTGGAGCAGTACTTC
many | TRBJ2-2 | TRBD1 | TRBV28 | CASRGGVPGELFF | TGTGCAAGTAGAGGGGGCGTACCCGGGGAGCTGTTTTTT
NA | TRBJ1-6 | TRBD1 | TRBV3-1 | CASSLPPGTGDNSPLHF | TGTGCCAGCAGCCTACCACCCGGGACAGGGGATAATTCACCCCTCCACTTT
NA | TRBJ2-1 | TRBD2 | TRBV15 | CATSRGGEQFF | TGTGCCACCAGTCGGGGGGGGGAGCAGTTCTTC